The 6 T cell receptor beta chains presented below share a single source sample, sequenced in a study of OX40 agonist ivuxolimab in advanced cancers. The assay was immunoSEQ multiplex PCR, and TCRdb's table has in-frame clones only and misses some. The sample records some 60,000 clones, around 86% being singletons. Here the sequenced sample was CD4+ or CD8+ T cells sorted from blood, taken in a trial of the OX40 agonist ivuxolimab. The origin of the receptors is an adult with an advanced solid tumor such as melanoma, head and neck, liver or kidney cancer.

This sequence joins TRBV5-1 and TRBJ1-1; D gene unclear. This CDR3 has 14 amino acids. Germline values: CDR1 SGHRS, CDR2 YFSETQ. The V gene lost 3 bases and the J gene lost 4 bases, with 13 bases spanning the gap. CDR3 protein: CASSSGAPGTEAFF. CDR3 DNA sequence: TGCGCCAGCAGCTCGGGTGCGCCGGGCACTGAAGCTTTCTTT.

The V call is TRBV7-2, the J call TRBJ1-6; 7 nucleotides agree with TRBD1. Germline CDR1 and CDR2: SGHTA and FQGNSA. Losses at the gene ends were 5 bases for V and 7 bases for J; bases not matched to a gene: 8. This CDR3 has 15 residues. The CDR3 reads CASSPRQGYNSPLHF. Written as DNA, the CDR3 is TGTGCCAGCAGCCCGCGACAGGGCTACAATTCACCCCTCCACTTT.

The genes are TRBV5-4 and TRBJ2-5, with 11 bases that match TRBD2. This CDR3 contains 15 residues. The germline CDR1 and CDR2 sequences are SGHNT and YYREEE (reference sequence). With 4 bases clipped from V and 5 bases from J, the junction kept 7 bases outside the gene matches. CDR3 DNA: TGTGCCAGCAGCCTGATACTAGCGGGGGTCGAGACCCAGTACTTC. It is translated as CASSLILAGVETQYF.

This sequence joins TRBV6-5 and TRBJ1-2; possible D gene TRBD1, 5 bases. This CDR3 has 15 amino acids. V was clipped by 0 bases and J by 1 base, with 9 bases between them. Germline V gene data show CDR1 as MNHEY and CDR2 as SVGAGI. The CDR3 loop is CASSYSDDSNYGYTF. In DNA, the CDR3 is TGTGCCAGCAGTTACTCTGATGACAGTAACTATGGCTACACCTTC.

This clone was detected a few times. This rearrangement joins TRBV5-1 to TRBJ2-5; 11 nucleotides align to TRBD2. J was trimmed by 2 bases and V by 4 bases; bases with no gene match: 7. This CDR3 is built from 16 residues. Germline CDR1 SGHRS, CDR2 YFSETQ. CDR3 protein: CASSRRLAGTQETQYF. The CDR3 DNA follows: TGCGCCAGCAGCCGAAGACTAGCGGGGACACAAGAGACCCAGTACTTC.

V gene TRBV9 combines with J gene TRBJ2-1; 10 bases agree with TRBD2. This CDR3 is 16 amino acids long. CDR1 is SGDLS, CDR2 YYNGEE, per germline. Trimming took 2 bases from V and 2 from J; bases not matched to a gene: 4. Here the CDR3 reads CASSVLAGVTYNEQFF. CDR3 nucleotides: TGTGCCAGCAGCGTCCTAGCGGGGGTCACCTACAATGAGCAGTTCTTC. Based on the CDR3 plus reference TRBV9 and TRBJ2-1, the full variable domain is DSGVTQTPKHLITATGQRVTLRCSPRSGDLSVYWYQQSLDQGLQFLIQYYNGEERAKGNILERFSAQQFPDLHSELNLSSLELGDSALYFCASSVLAGVTYNEQFFGPGTRLTVL.